This T cell receptor (beta chain) was captured by sequencing in a study of OX40 agonist ivuxolimab in advanced cancers. This CDR3 comprises 14 residues. V shed 0 bases and J shed 5 bases, with 10 bases lying between them. Germline V CDR1 and CDR2: SGHRS, YFSETQ. Sequenced by immunoSEQ multiplex PCR; TCRdb stores in-frame clones only, minus some. The sample lists tens of thousands of clones, about 87% occurring once. The sample in question was CD4+ or CD8+ T cells sorted from blood, obtained in a trial of the OX40 agonist ivuxolimab. The sequence was collected from an adult with an advanced solid tumor such as melanoma, head and neck, liver or kidney cancer. The chain employs TRBV5-1 and TRBJ2-3; D gene uncertain. CDR3 amino acids: CASSLGGSLDTQYF. In DNA form, the CDR3 reads TGCGCCAGCAGCTTGGGAGGTAGCTTAGATACGCAGTATTTT.